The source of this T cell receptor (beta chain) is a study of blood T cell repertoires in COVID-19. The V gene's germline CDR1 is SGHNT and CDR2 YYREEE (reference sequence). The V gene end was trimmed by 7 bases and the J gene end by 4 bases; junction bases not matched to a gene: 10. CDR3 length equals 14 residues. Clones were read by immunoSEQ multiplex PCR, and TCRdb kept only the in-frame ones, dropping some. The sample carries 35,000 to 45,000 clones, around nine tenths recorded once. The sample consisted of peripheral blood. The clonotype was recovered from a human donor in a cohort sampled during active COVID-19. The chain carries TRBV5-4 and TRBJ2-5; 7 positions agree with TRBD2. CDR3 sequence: CASRGDLAGETQYF. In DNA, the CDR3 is TGTGCCAGCCGCGGGGACTTAGCGGGAGAGACCCAGTACTTC.